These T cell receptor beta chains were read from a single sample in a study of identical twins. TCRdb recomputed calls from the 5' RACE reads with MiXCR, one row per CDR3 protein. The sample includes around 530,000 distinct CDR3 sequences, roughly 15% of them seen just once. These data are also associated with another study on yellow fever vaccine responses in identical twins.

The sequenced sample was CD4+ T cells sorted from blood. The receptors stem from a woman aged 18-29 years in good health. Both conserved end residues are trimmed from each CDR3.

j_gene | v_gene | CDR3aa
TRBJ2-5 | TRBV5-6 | ASSPGLADAGTQY
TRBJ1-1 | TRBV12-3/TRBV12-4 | ASSYDRGLEAF
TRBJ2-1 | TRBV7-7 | ASSRLGLAVGGLNEQF
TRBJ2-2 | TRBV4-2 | ASSQASGGNTGELF
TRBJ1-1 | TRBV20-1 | SAFTRNTEAF
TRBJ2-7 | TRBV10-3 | AISAGQGYYEQY
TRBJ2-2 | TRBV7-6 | ASSSTGSGGGELF
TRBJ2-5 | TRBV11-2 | ASSSRRGQQETQY
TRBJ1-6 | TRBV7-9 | ASSLGDRELSPLH
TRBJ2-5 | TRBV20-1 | SADRGMETQY
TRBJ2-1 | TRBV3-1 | ASSQTSSGYYNEQF
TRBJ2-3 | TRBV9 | ASSVSVSTDTQY
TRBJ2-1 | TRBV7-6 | ASSPSIGVLGIEQF
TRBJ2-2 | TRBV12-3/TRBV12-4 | ASSPGPPGHGGTGELF
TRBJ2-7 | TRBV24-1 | ATSDLGPPGEQY
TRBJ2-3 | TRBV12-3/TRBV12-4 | ASSPSTGRSTDTQY
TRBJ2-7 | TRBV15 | ATSTGRDAFYEQY
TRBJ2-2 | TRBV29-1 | SVALTSGSRGYTGELF
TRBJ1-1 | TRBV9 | ASSPTGGVTEAF
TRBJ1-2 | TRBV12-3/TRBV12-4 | ASSLGGGSYGYT
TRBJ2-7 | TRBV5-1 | ASSSGRGFDEQY
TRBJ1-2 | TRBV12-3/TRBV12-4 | ASIRGLQGYT
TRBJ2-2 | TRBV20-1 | SARDGRSGNTGELF
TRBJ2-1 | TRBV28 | ASSLDAKQF
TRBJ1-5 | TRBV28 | ASSLHTPTVVMTGVWNQPQH
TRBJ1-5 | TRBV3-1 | ASSQGAGGYQPQH
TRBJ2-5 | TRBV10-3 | AARGQETQY
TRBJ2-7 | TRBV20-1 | SAREWKSYEQY
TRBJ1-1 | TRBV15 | ATKKTGSDTEAF
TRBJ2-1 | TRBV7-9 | TSRPGTSAEQF
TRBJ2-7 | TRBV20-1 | SARLETYEQY
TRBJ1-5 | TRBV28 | ASSFRADKSNQPQH
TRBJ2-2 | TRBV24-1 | ATSDRQGTVTGELF
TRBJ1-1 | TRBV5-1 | ASSLAATIVNTEAF
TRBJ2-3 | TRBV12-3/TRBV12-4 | ASSWVDTDTQY
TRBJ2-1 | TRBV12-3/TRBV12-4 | ASRPWGTYDEQF
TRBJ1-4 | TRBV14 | ASSQDSREKLF
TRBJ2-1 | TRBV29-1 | SVERVYNEQF
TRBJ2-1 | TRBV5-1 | ASNLVGNEQF
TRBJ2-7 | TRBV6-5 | ASSYSFATGGHEQY
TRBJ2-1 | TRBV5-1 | ASSPRQVVYNEQF
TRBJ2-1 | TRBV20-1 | SAGSGGAGLNEQF
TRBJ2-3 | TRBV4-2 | ASSQEGLAGGTDTQY
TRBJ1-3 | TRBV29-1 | SVPGQGTGNTIY
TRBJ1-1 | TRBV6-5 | ASSYYSTGSGTEAF
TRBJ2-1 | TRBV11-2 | ASSHAFGQGRSYNEQF
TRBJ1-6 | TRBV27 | ASSLLFWDRGNSPLH
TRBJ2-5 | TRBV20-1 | SGRGAVSTETQY
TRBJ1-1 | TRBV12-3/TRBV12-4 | ASSLQTGDTEAF
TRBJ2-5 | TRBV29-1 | SVEGNQETQY
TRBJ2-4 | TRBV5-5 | ASSQGLAIAKNIQY
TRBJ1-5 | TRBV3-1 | ASSQGGFGQPQH
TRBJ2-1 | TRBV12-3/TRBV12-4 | ASNIQGKQF